This T cell receptor (beta chain) was documented in a study of blood T cell repertoires in COVID-19. Patients from Seattle were sampled longitudinally, starting during active infection. Sequencing was performed with immunoSEQ multiplex PCR; in TCRdb, only in-frame clones are kept and a portion is missing. The sample holds under 100,000 clones; approximately 85% are singletons and the top ten take approximately 3%. This TCR was recovered from an elderly woman with COVID-19, enrolled during active disease. Sequencing used peripheral blood.

CDR3 sequence (DNA): TGCGCCAGCAGCTTGGAACTAGCGCTTTCAGATACGCAGTATTTT. This codes for CASSLELALSDTQYF. V and J are TRBV5-1 and TRBJ2-3; 7 nucleotides agree with TRBD2. Looked up from germline, CDR1 is SGHRS and CDR2 is YFSETQ. CDR3 length: 15 residues. V lost 0 bases, J lost 4 bases, and 5 bases stayed unmatched.